The T cell receptor (beta chain) under discussion was sequenced for a study of CD8 T cells in ankylosing spondylitis. Study conclusions and caveats: What seemed typical of ankylosing spondylitis blood was a TCR beta motif built from about 8 highly homologous variants. Some of these motif variants have turned up before, in reports on reactive arthritis synovial fluid and blood. Disease-linked clones bore a CD8+ phenotype and were relatively rare in peripheral blood. Disease-linked clones reportedly showed significant enrichment in matched ankylosing spondylitis synovial fluid.

TCRdb re-derived calls from the 5' RACE reads in MiXCR, one entry per CDR3 protein. Here the sample spans 100,000 to 150,000 distinct CDR3 sequences, about an eighth being singletons. V lost 3 bases to trimming and J lost 6 bases; unmatched junction nucleotides: 10. The CDR3 sequence is 16 residues long. Germline CDR1 reads MDHEN; CDR2 reads SYDVKM. This clonotype has a handful of counts. The antigen remains undetermined. This chain joins TRBV28 and TRBJ1-5; 8 bases map to TRBD1. The sample taken for sequencing was blood, either unsorted or a sorted T cell fraction (not recorded which). This TCR was recovered from a female donor with ankylosing spondylitis or in good health (not recorded which). DNA of the CDR3: TGTGCCAGCAGTTTTAGGGTCAGGGGGCTTGTTCAGCCCCAGCATTTT. It codes for CASSFRVRGLVQPQHF.